These T cell receptor beta chains were read from a single sample in a study of cytomegalovirus exposure and HLA in healthy donors. The data were produced by immunoSEQ multiplex PCR, yet TCRdb's version contains in-frame clones alone and is incomplete. The sample lists tens of thousands of clones, about two thirds occurring once. Sample: PBMCs. The receptors were sampled from a boy under 18 in good health and CMV-seropositive. Each CDR3 is given with its conserved first and last residue. Size values are once, few and many counts, or a class for expanded clones, and some rows have none.

abundance: -
v_gene: TRBV5-1
CDR3aa: CASSLQGETRYF

abundance: -
v_gene: TRBV6-6
CDR3aa: CASSQGLVNEQFF

abundance: -
v_gene: TRBV18
CDR3aa: CASSSGQGAEQYF

abundance: -
v_gene: TRBV7-9
CDR3aa: CASSLRTSVTQETQYF

abundance: few
v_gene: TRBV28
CDR3aa: CASSPPPNARSYEQYF

abundance: -
v_gene: TRBV7-8
CDR3aa: CASSSYGGADTQYF

abundance: few
v_gene: TRBV6-6
CDR3aa: CASSPRPSMDTEAFF

abundance: -
v_gene: TRBV6-5
CDR3aa: CASSYGADMNPEAFF

abundance: few
v_gene: TRBV27
CDR3aa: CASSPYRGEQYF

abundance: -
v_gene: TRBV18
CDR3aa: CASSPFVAGPAGEQFF